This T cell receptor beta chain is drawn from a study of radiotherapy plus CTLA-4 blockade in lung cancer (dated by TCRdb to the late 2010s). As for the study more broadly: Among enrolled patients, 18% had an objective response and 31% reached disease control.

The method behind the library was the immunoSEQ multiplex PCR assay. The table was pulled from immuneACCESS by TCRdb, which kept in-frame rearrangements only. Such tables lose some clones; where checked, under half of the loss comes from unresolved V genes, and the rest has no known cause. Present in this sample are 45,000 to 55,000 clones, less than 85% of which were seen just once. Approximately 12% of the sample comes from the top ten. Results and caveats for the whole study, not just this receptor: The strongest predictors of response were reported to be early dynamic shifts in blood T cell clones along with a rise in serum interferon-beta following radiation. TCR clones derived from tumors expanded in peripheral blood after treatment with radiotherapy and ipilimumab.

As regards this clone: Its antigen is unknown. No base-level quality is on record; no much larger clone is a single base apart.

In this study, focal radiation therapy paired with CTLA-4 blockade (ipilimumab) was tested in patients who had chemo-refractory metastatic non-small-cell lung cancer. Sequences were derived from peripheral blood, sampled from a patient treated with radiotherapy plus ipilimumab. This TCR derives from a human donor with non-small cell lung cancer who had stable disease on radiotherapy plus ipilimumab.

The DNA reads TGTGCCAGCAGCCCGATGGTGTTTCTTGGCAATGAGCAGTTCTTC. Translated, this gives CASSPMVFLGNEQFF. Rearrangement joined TRBV7-9 to TRBJ2-1; the D segment cannot be called with confidence. The germline V gene (reference sequence) sets CDR1 to SEHNR and CDR2 to FQNEAQ. V loses 5 bases of germline sequence and J loses 6 bases, and the interval between the two ends is 17 bases. From its cysteine to its phenylalanine, the CDR3 spans 15 amino acids. Only the CDR3 DNA is retained, 45 bases long and in frame from the first base.